Listed below are T cell receptor beta chains from one sample, sequenced in a study of blood T cell repertoires in COVID-19. Libraries were prepared by immunoSEQ multiplex PCR; TCRdb keeps only in-frame clonotypes and omits some of them. This table holds under 300,000 clones, roughly 91% found once. Sequencing input: PBMCs or T cells enriched from blood (not recorded which). Receptors originate from a woman aged 60 to 75 who had recovered from COVID-19. Both conserved end residues are part of each CDR3. Each record gives: V gene, J gene, D gene, clone size, CDR3 protein, CDR3 DNA. D genes are given only for firm matches. For some rows the clone size is stated as once, few or many, or as a class when expanded; others skip it.

TRBV28,TRBJ2-7,TRBD1,NA,CASSTGQGADEQYF,TGTGCCAGCAGTACAGGACAGGGGGCCGACGAGCAGTACTTC
TRBV27,TRBJ2-5,TRBD2,NA,CASSLSIGLYAGVQETQYF,TGTGCCAGCAGTTTATCCATCGGGCTGTATGCGGGAGTACAAGAGACCCAGTACTTC
TRBV6-4,TRBJ1-1,NA,NA,CASSETLRPRTEAFF,TGTGCCAGCAGTGAGACTTTAAGACCGCGGACTGAAGCTTTCTTT
TRBV18,TRBJ2-7,NA,once,CASSPPSLADAYEQYF,TGTGCCAGCTCACCACCGTCGTTAGCGGATGCCTACGAGCAGTACTTC
TRBV29-1,TRBJ1-4,NA,NA,CSGQQAWGEKLFF,TGCAGCGGTCAACAGGCCTGGGGTGAAAAACTGTTTTTT
TRBV4-1,TRBJ1-1,NA,NA,CASSQEGQLHTEAFF,TGCGCCAGCAGCCAAGAGGGGCAGCTGCACACTGAAGCTTTCTTT
TRBV7-3,TRBJ1-1,NA,NA,CASSQGGMGTEAFF,TGTGCCAGCAGCCAAGGAGGGATGGGCACTGAAGCTTTCTTT
TRBV15,TRBJ2-1,NA,NA,CATSSKIHNEQFF,TGTGCCACCAGCAGCAAAATTCACAATGAGCAGTTCTTC
TRBV28,TRBJ1-1,TRBD1,NA,CASSRQGARGAFF,TGTGCCAGCAGTAGACAGGGGGCAAGGGGTGCTTTCTTT
TRBV7-9,TRBJ1-1,TRBD1,NA,CASSVRQGTYAEAFF,TGTGCCAGCAGCGTGAGACAGGGGACGTACGCTGAAGCTTTCTTT
TRBV2,TRBJ1-5,NA,NA,CASSAQGGSNQPQHF,TGTGCCAGCAGTGCACAGGGTGGGAGCAATCAGCCCCAGCATTTT
TRBV23-1,TRBJ2-3,NA,NA,CASSQPRGLSTDTQYF,TGCGCCAGCAGTCAACCCAGGGGCCTTAGCACAGATACGCAGTATTTT
TRBV2,TRBJ2-3,NA,NA,CASQLSTDTQYF,TGTGCCAGCCAGTTAAGCACAGATACGCAGTATTTT
TRBV7-9,TRBJ2-7,NA,few,CASSFAGPHYYEQYF,TGTGCCAGCAGCTTCGCGGGACCCCACTACTACGAGCAGTACTTC